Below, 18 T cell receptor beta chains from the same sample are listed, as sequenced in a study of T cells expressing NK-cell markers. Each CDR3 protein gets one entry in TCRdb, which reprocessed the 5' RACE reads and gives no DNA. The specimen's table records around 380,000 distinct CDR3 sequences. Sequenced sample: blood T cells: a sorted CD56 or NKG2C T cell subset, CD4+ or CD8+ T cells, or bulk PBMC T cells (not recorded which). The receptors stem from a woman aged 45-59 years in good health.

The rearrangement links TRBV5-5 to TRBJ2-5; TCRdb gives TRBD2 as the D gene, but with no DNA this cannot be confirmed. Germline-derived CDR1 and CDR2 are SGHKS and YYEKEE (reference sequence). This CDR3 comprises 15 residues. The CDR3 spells CASSPRTSGRETQYF.

CDR3 region: CSAPAGLQAGANVLTF. The chain combines TRBV20-1 with TRBJ2-6; as DNA is missing, the TRBD2 call by TCRdb cannot be tested. This CDR3 is built from 16 residues. Germline-derived CDR1 and CDR2 are DFQATT and SNEGSKA (reference sequence).

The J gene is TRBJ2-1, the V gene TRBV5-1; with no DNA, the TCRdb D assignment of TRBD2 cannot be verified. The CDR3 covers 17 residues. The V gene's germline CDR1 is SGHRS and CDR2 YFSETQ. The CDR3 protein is CASSTGLAGGNYNEQFF.

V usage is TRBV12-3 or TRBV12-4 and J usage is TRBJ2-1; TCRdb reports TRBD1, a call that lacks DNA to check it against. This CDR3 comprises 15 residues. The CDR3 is CASSRRQGALDEQFF.

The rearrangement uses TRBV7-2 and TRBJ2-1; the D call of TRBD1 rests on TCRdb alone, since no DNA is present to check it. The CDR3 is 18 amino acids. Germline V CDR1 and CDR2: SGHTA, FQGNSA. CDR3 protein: CASSLAGGGSSSYNEQFF.

This CDR3 is CASSLIGGVTGELFF. The V call is TRBV5-1, the J call TRBJ2-2; TCRdb picks TRBD2, but there is no DNA to check that call. The CDR3 totals 15 residues. Germline loops: CDR1 SGHRS, CDR2 YFSETQ.

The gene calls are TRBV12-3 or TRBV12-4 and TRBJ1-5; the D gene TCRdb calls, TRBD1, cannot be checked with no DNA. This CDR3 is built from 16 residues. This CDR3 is CASSFRTGSSNQPQHF.

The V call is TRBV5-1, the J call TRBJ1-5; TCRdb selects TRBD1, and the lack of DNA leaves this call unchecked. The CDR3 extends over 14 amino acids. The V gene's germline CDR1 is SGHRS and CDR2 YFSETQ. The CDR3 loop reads CASSWGQGNQPQHF. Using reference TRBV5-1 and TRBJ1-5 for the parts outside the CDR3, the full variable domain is KAGVTQTPRYLIKTRGQQVTLSCSPISGHRSVSWYQQTPGQGLQFLFEYFSETQRNKGNFPGRFSGRQFSNSRSEMNVSTLELGDSALYLCASSWGQGNQPQHFGDGTRLSIL.

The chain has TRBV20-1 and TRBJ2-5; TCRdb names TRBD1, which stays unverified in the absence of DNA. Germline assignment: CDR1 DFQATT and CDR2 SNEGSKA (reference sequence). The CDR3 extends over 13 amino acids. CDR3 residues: CSARADRGETQYF.

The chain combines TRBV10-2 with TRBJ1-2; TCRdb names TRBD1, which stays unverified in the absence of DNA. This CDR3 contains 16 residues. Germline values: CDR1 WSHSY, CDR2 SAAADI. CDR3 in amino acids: CASSGWTDQANYGYTF.

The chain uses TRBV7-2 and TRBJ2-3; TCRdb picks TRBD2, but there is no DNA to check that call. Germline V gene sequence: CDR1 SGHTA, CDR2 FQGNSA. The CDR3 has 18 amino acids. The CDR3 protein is CASSLARGRDSRTDTQYF.

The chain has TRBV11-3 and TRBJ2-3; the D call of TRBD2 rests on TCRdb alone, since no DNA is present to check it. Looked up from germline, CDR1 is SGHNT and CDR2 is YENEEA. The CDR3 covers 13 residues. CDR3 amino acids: CASNIAGADTQYF.

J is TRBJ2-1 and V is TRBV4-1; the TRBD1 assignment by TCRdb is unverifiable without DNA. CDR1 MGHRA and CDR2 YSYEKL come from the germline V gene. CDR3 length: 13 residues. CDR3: CASSPGGSLEQFF.

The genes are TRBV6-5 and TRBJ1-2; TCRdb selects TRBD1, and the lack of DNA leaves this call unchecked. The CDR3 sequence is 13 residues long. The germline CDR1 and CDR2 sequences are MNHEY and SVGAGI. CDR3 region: CASKAGVVDGYTF.

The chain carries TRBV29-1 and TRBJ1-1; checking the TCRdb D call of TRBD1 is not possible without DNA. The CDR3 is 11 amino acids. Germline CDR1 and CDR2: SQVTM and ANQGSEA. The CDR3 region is CSVTGGGSAFF.

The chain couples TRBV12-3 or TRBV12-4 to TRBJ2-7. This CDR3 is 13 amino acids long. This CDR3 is CASSLGSSYEQYF.

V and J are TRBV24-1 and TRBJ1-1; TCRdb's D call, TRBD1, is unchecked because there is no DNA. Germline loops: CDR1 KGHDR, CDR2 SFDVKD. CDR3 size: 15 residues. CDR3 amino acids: CATRPGQEGGTEAFF.

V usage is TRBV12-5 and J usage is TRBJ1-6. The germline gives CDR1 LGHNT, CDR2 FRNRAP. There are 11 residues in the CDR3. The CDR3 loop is CASGLIAPLHF.